This TCR beta chain was identified in a study of blood T cell repertoires in COVID-19. CDR1 DFQATT and CDR2 SNEGSKA come from the germline V gene (reference sequence). The trim removed 3 bases at V and 0 bases at J, leaving 11 bases unmatched. CDR3 size: 17 residues. In the original analysis: For nucleated cells, counts were estimated from reference gene primer amplification. Data came from immunoSEQ multiplex PCR; TCRdb stores just in-frame clones and leaves some out. V and J calls and clone size follow that table, whereas D and trimming were derived from the DNA. The repertoire holds a few hundred thousand clones, with about 86% as singletons.

The sequence was obtained from a woman between 50 and 59 years old with acute COVID-19. The sequencing sample was made of PBMCs or T cells enriched from blood (not recorded which). The V gene is TRBV20-1, the J gene TRBJ1-5; 7 positions match TRBD1. CDR3 coding DNA: TGCAGTGCTAGTGCTCTTGGGACAGTATATAGCAATCAGCCCCAGCATTTT. This codes for CSASALGTVYSNQPQHF.